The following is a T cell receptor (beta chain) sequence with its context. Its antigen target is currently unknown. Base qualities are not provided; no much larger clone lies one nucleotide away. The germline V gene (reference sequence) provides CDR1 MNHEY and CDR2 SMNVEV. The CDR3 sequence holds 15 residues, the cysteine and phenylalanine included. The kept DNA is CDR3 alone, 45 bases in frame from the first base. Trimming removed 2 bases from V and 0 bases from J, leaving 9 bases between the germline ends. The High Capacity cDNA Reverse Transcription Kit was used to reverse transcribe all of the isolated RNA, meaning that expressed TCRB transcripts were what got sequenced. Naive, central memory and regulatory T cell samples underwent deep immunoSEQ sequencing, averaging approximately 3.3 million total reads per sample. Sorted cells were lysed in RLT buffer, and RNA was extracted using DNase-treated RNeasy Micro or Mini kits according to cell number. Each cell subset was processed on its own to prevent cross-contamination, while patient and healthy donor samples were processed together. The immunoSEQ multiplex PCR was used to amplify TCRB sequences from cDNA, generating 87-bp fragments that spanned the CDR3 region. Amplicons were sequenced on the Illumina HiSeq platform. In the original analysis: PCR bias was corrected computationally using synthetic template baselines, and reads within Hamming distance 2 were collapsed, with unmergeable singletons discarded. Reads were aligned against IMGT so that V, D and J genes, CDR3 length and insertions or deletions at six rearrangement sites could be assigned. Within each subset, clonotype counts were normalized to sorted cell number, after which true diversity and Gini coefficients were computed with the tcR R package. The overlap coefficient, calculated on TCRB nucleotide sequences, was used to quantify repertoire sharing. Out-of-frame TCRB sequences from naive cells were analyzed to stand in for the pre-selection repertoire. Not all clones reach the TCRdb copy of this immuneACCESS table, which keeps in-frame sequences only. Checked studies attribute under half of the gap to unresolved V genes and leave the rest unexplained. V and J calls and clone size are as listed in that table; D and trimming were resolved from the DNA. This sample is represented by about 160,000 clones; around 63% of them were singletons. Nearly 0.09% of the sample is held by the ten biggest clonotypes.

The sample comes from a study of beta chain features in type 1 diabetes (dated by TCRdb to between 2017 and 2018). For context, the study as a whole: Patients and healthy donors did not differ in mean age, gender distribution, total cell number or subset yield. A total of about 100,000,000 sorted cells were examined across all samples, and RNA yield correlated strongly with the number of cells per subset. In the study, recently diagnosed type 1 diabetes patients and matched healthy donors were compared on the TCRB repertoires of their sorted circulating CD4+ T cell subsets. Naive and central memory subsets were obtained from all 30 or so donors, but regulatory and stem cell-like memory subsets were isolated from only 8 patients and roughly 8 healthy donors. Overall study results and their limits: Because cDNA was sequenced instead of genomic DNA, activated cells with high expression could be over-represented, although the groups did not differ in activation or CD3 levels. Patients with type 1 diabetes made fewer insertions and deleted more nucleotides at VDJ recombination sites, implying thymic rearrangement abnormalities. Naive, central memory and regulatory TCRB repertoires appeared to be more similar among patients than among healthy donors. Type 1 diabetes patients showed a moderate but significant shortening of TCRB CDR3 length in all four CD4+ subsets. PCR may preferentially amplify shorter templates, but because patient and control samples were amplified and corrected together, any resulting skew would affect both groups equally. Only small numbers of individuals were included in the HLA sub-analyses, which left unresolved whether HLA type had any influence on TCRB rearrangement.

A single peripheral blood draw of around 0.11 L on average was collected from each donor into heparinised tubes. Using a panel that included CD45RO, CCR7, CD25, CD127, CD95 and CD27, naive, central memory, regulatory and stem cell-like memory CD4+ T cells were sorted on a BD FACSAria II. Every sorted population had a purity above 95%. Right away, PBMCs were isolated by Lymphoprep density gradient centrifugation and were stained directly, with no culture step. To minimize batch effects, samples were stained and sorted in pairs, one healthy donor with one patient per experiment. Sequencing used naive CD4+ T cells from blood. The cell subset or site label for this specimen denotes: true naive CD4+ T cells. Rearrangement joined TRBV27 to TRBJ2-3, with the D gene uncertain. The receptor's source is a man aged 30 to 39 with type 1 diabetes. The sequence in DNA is TGTGCCAGCAGTTTACAGCGCTTTAGCACAGATACGCAGTATTTT. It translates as CASSLQRFSTDTQYF.